These T cell receptor beta chains were read from a single sample in a study of blood T cell repertoires in COVID-19. This table comes from immunoSEQ multiplex PCR, and its TCRdb copy is limited to in-frame clones, with some not included. The sample records about 140,000 clones, around 79% being singletons. The sample was PBMCs or T cells enriched from blood (not recorded which). These receptors were obtained from a woman aged 45-60 years who had recovered from COVID-19. Both conserved end residues are part of each CDR3. The D gene is left open where the match is weak. For some rows the clone size is stated as once, few or many, or as a class when expanded; others skip it.

v_gene	j_gene	abundance	d_gene	CDR3nt	CDR3aa
TRBV27	TRBJ2-7	-	-	TGTGCCAGCAGTTTATCCGGAGGAGGACGGACGATAATCTACGAGCAGTACTTC	CASSLSGGGRTIIYEQYF
TRBV29-1	TRBJ1-2	-	-	TGCAGCGTCCCACAGGCTCGTGGCTACACCTTC	CSVPQARGYTF
TRBV4-1	TRBJ2-3	-	TRBD2	TGCGCCAGCAGCCAAGCCGGTCCTAGCGGGATGAGACGCACAGATACGCAGTATTTT	CASSQAGPSGMRRTDTQYF
TRBV7-2	TRBJ2-1	-	TRBD2	TGTGCCAGCAGCCCCGGGACTATGTACAATGAGCAGTTCTTC	CASSPGTMYNEQFF
TRBV5-1	TRBJ1-1	-	-	TGCGCCAGCAGCTGGACACTGAACACTGAAGCTTTCTTT	CASSWTLNTEAFF
TRBV30	TRBJ1-2	-	-	TGTGCCTGGAGTGCAACCCGGGACTCCTATGGCTACACCTTC	CAWSATRDSYGYTF
TRBV19	TRBJ1-1	-	TRBD1	TGTGCCAGTAGTACACTGGACAGGAGGAACACTGAAGCTTTCTTT	CASSTLDRRNTEAFF
TRBV7-2	TRBJ1-2	-	TRBD1	TGTGCCAGCAGCTTAGCCCGACAGGGAGGCTACACCTTC	CASSLARQGGYTF
TRBV25-1	TRBJ2-1	-	-	TGTGCCAGCAGCTCCGGACAGAACAATGAGCAGTTCTTC	CASSSGQNNEQFF
TRBV5-4	TRBJ2-5	-	-	TGTGCCAGCAGCCCCAGGGCTCAAGAGACCCAGTACTTC	CASSPRAQETQYF
TRBV6-5	TRBJ1-6	few	-	TGTGCCAGCAGCCCAGGGTATAATTCACCCCTCCACTTT	CASSPGYNSPLHF
TRBV5-1	TRBJ2-7	-	-	TGCGCCAGCAGCTTGGGGCAGCGCTACGAGCAGTACTTC	CASSLGQRYEQYF
TRBV6-5	TRBJ2-5	-	TRBD1	TGTGCCAGCAGCCGCTCACAGGGGATCGGAGAGACCCAGTACTTC	CASSRSQGIGETQYF
TRBV28	TRBJ1-5	-	TRBD1	TGTGCCAGCAGTTCGGGACAGGGAGAATCGGCCCAGCATTTT	CASSSGQGESAQHF
TRBV3-1/TRBV3-2	TRBJ2-5	-	TRBD2	TGTGCCAGCAGCCAAGAACTCGGAGGGAGGGCAGGGACCCAGTACTTC	CASSQELGGRAGTQYF
TRBV3-1/TRBV3-2	TRBJ2-7	-	TRBD2	TGTGCCAGCAGCCGGAAACTAGCGGGAGCTTACGAGCAGTACTTC	CASSRKLAGAYEQYF
TRBV19	TRBJ1-4	-	-	TGTGCCAGTAGCCTTCGACAGTCAACTAATGAAAAACTGTTTTTT	CASSLRQSTNEKLFF
TRBV7-9	TRBJ2-2	-	-	TGTGCCAGCAGCTTAGCGGGACTCCCTAACACCGGGGAGCTGTTTTTT	CASSLAGLPNTGELFF
TRBV10-3	TRBJ1-1	-	-	TGTGCCATCAGTGAGGGGGGAGGGGGTCACGCTGAAGCTTTCTTT	CAISEGGGGHAEAFF
TRBV27	TRBJ1-1	-	-	TGTGCCAGCAGTTTAAGGGCAGGGGTTACTGAAGCTTTCTTT	CASSLRAGVTEAFF
TRBV12-3/TRBV12-4	TRBJ1-1	medium-sized	-	TGTGCCAGCGTAAGCTTCACTGAAGCTTTCTTT	CASVSFTEAFF
TRBV9	TRBJ1-3	-	-	TGTGCCAGCAGCGTAGGCGGGGTCAACATATATTTT	CASSVGGVNIYF
TRBV5-6	TRBJ2-7	-	TRBD1	TGTGCCAGCAGCTGGGGGACAGCAGATGCCTACGAGCAGTACTTC	CASSWGTADAYEQYF
TRBV14	TRBJ2-3	once	-	TGTGCCAGCAGCCAATACACAGATACGCAGTATTTT	CASSQYTDTQYF